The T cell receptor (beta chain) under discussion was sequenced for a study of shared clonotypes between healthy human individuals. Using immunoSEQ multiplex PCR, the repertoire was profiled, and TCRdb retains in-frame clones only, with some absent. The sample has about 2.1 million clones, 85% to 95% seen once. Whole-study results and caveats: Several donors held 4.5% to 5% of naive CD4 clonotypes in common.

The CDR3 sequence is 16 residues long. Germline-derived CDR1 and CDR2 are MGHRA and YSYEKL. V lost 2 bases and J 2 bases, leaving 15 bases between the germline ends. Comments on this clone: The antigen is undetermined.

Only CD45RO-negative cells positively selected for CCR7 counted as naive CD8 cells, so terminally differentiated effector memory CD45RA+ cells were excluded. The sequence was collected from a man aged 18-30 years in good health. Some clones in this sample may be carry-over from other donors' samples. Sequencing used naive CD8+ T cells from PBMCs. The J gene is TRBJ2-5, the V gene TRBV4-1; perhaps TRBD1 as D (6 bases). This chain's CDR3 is CASSQKLDSLQETQYF. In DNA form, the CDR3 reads TGCGCCAGCAGCCAAAAACTGGACAGCCTACAAGAGACCCAGTACTTC.